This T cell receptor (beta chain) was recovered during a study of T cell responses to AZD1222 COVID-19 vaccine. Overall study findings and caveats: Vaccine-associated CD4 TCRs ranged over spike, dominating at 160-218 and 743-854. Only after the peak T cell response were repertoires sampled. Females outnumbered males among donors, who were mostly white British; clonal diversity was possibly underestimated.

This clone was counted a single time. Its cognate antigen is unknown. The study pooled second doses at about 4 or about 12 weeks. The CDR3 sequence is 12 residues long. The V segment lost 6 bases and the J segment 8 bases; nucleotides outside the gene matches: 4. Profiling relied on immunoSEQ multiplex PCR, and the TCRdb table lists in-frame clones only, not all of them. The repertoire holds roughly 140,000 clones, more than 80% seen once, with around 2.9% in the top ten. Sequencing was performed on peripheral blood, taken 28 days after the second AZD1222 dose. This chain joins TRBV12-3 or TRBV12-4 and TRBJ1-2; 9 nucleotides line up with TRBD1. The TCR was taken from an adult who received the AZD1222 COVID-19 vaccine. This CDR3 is CASRGTGHGYTF. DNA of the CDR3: TGTGCCAGCAGGGGGACAGGGCACGGCTACACCTTC.